This T cell receptor beta chain was sequenced for a study of PD-L1 blockade in urothelial cancer. Across the study: Of prior chemotherapy regimens, patients had received between 0 and 3. Blood analyses occurred 3 weeks (second dose) and 6 weeks post treatment start. General study points: Sub-median blood TCR clonality before treatment predicted longer survival.

V was clipped by 4 bases and J by 4 bases; unmatched bases: 9. The CDR3 loop spans 16 amino acids. Germline V lookup: CDR1 MNHNY, CDR2 SVGAGI (reference sequence). Libraries were prepared by immunoSEQ multiplex PCR; TCRdb keeps only in-frame clonotypes and omits some of them. The sample has under 90,000 clones; roughly 90% are singletons. In regard to this clone: Its specificity is unknown.

Sampling of each patient yielded between 1 and 8 specimens, collected pretreatment and on-treatment. The starting material was PBMCs, obtained around atezolizumab (anti-PD-L1) treatment. The TCR originated in a man between 60 and 75 years old with urothelial cancer. The rearrangement joins TRBV6-6 to TRBJ2-7; the match to TRBD2 covers 11 bases. Here the CDR3 reads CASSSLSGRASYEQYF. The DNA for the CDR3 is TGTGCCAGCAGTTCCCTTAGCGGGAGGGCCTCTTACGAGCAGTACTTC.